This T cell receptor beta chain emerged from a study of shared clonotypes between healthy human individuals. TCRdb's copy holds only in-frame clones and misses some; the assay was immunoSEQ multiplex PCR. The top ten clones hold approximately 0.4% of a sample with under 1,900,000 clones, 98% of them seen once. The V gene's germline CDR1 is MNHEY and CDR2 SMNVEV (reference sequence). Trimming stripped 4 bases from V and 8 bases from J, with 7 bases between. The CDR3 covers 11 residues. What was sequenced was naive CD4+ T cells sorted from blood. Subset in this sample: CD45RA+ positively selected. This TCR was recovered from a young man in good health. This chain links TRBV27 with TRBJ2-3; D gene uncertain. The CDR3 nucleotides read TGTGCCAGCAGTTCCCTCCGTACGCAGTATTTT. Amino acids: CASSSLRTQYF.